This T cell receptor beta chain derives from a study of regulatory T cells in long-lasting Graves disease. This clonotype was found many times. Arm-PCR of CDR3 regions with iRepertoire HTBI primers generated TCR beta libraries. MiXCR was run by TCRdb on the multiplex PCR reads, yielding one entry per CDR3 protein. The sample shows 350,000 to 450,000 distinct CDR3 sequences, 16% of them seen only once. As for time point: newly diagnosed GD, antithyroid drugs for less than 3 months. Following extraction of RNA from PBMCs, that RNA was used to make the TCR library. The germline gives CDR1 PRHDT, CDR2 FYEKMQ (reference sequence). V lost 6 bases to trimming and J lost 0 bases, with 14 bases between them. This CDR3 is built from 15 residues. This sample also belongs to another study, concerning T cells in Graves' hyperthyroidism and ophthalmopathy.

The J gene is TRBJ1-1, the V gene TRBV13, with D possibly being TRBD1 (6 bases). The receptor's source is a man between 35 and 55 years old with Graves disease. Specimen: peripheral blood mononuclear cells (PBMCs), collected at new diagnosis, from a patient treated with antithyroid drugs. CDR3 protein: CASRMRGGLNTEAFF. For the CDR3, the DNA is TGTGCCAGCAGGATGCGGGGGGGGCTGAACACTGAAGCTTTCTTT.